A single sample is the source of the 6 T cell receptor beta chains below, sequenced in a study of PD-1 blockade in classical Hodgkin lymphoma. There was relapse after autologous stem cell transplantation in every patient, and there was variation in brentuximab vedotin exposure. The repertoire was sequenced with immunoSEQ multiplex PCR; TCRdb's copy has only in-frame clones and lacks some. Of under 70,000 clones listed, 70% to 90% were seen once; the top ten hold 9.5% to 15%. Material: peripheral blood mononuclear cells (PBMCs), obtained at baseline. All receptors derive from a human donor with classical Hodgkin lymphoma.

This clone appeared a single time. The chain combines TRBV19 with TRBJ1-5, with 8 bases aligning to TRBD1. Germline V gene data show CDR1 as LNHDA and CDR2 as SQIVND (reference sequence). The V gene end was trimmed by 3 bases and the J gene end by 2 bases; junction bases not matched to a gene: 9. The CDR3 is 17 residues long. This CDR3 reads CASSIQDRGRRNQPQHF. CDR3 coding DNA: TGTGCCAGTAGTATCCAAGACAGGGGAAGGCGCAATCAGCCCCAGCATTTT.

The chain links TRBV11-2 to TRBJ2-1, with 9 bases matching TRBD2. The V gene end was trimmed by 8 bases and the J gene end by 3 bases; junction bases not matched to a gene: 5. Per germline, CDR1 SGHAT and CDR2 FQNNGV. The CDR3 consists of 14 residues. The CDR3 nucleotides read TGTGCCAGCGCTAGCGGGGACTACTACAATGAGCAGTTCTTC. It codes for CASASGDYYNEQFF.

The table lists this clone with a count of one. The rearrangement links TRBV9 to TRBJ1-2, with D possibly matching TRBD1 (6 bases). With 7 bases removed from V and 0 bases from J, the gap between germline ends came to 10 bases. This CDR3 has 13 residues. Per germline, CDR1 SGDLS and CDR2 YYNGEE. CDR3 amino acids: CASRTASNYGYTF. The CDR3 nucleotides are TGTGCCAGCCGGACAGCTTCTAACTATGGCTACACCTTC.

The genes are TRBV7-9 and TRBJ2-7; possibly TRBD1 for D (6 bases). This CDR3 is 14 amino acids long. Germline V gene lookup returns CDR1 SEHNR and CDR2 FQNEAQ (reference sequence). V was clipped by 5 bases and J by 0 bases, with 11 bases between them. CDR3 DNA: TGTGCCAGCAGCGGCCTGGACAGCTCCTACGAGCAGTACTTC. Translated, it gives CASSGLDSSYEQYF.

This clone appeared a single time. The V call is TRBV25-1, the J call TRBJ2-2, with 7 nucleotides matching TRBD1. The junction had 6 bases not matched to a gene; V was cut back by 6 bases and J by 2 bases. This CDR3 comprises 15 residues. CDR1 and CDR2 from the germline V gene are MGHDK and SYGVNS. The chain's CDR3 is CASSNDRANTGELFF. The CDR3 nucleotides read TGTGCCAGCAGCAATGACAGGGCTAACACCGGGGAGCTGTTTTTT.

The gene calls are TRBV4-1 and TRBJ1-2, with D possibly TRBD1 on 5 matching bases. The germline gives CDR1 MGHRA, CDR2 YSYEKL. The CDR3 is 17 amino acids. Trimming shortened V by 0 bases and J by 6 bases, and 20 bases separated the two germline ends. CDR3 sequence (DNA): TGCGCCAGCAGCCAAGATTGGATTGGGGCCGTCCCTGATGGCTACACCTTC. It is translated as CASSQDWIGAVPDGYTF.